The 3 T cell receptor beta chains listed next were all sequenced from one sample in a study of blood T cell repertoires in COVID-19. TCRdb keeps only in-frame clones here, not all; method: immunoSEQ multiplex PCR. This sample carries about 440,000 clones, around 88% of them seen once, and the ten largest clones take around an eighth. The sample taken for sequencing was peripheral blood. The receptors stem from a woman between 50 and 59 years old with COVID-19, enrolled during active disease.

A few counts support this clone. Other DNA sequences from this sample encode an identical CDR3 as well. The chain carries TRBV12-3 or TRBV12-4 and TRBJ1-1; D ambiguous. V dropped 5 bases and J dropped 3 bases, with 10 bases sitting between them. The CDR3 is 13 residues long. The CDR3 region is CASSPSRDTEAFF. The CDR3 DNA follows: TGTGCCAGCAGTCCCTCGCGGGACACTGAAGCTTTCTTT.

This rearrangement joins TRBV30 to TRBJ1-4, with TRBD1 matching over 10 bases. Per germline, CDR1 GTSNPN and CDR2 SVGIG (reference sequence). Trimming at V came to 6 bases and at J to 7 bases, leaving 5 bases not matched to a gene. There are 13 residues in the CDR3. Here the CDR3 reads CACGTGEIEKLFF. Here the CDR3 DNA reads TGTGCCTGCGGGACAGGGGAAATTGAAAAACTGTTTTTT. Based on the CDR3 plus reference TRBV30 and TRBJ1-4, the full variable domain is SQTIHQWPATLVQPVGSPLSLECTVEGTSNPNLYWYRQAAGRGLQLLFYSVGIGQISSEVPQNLSASRPQDRQFILSSKKLLLSDSGFYLCACGTGEIEKLFFGSGTQLSVL.

This clone was detected once. The chain recombines TRBV18 with TRBJ2-7, with D uncertain. V dropped 4 bases and J dropped 2 bases, with 9 bases sitting between them. Germline values: CDR1 KGHSH, CDR2 LQKENI. This CDR3 spans 13 amino acids. The CDR3 region is CASSQSDTYEQYF. CDR3 sequence (DNA): TGTGCCAGCTCACAGTCAGACACCTACGAGCAGTACTTC.